Each of the 10 T cell receptor beta chains below was sequenced from the same sample in a study of blood T cell repertoires in COVID-19. The protocol was immunoSEQ multiplex PCR, while the TCRdb copy is restricted to in-frame clones and leaves out a portion. Of approximately 210,000 clones detected, roughly 88% appear once; the ten largest clones hold roughly 15%. Sequenced sample: PBMCs or T cells enriched from blood (not recorded which). These receptors were taken from a woman in her forties or fifties with acute COVID-19.

The CDR3 loop reads CAIRRVETSGFSLPYNEQFF. Written as DNA, the CDR3 is TGTGCCATCAGGAGAGTGGAGACTAGCGGGTTCTCTCTGCCCTACAATGAGCAGTTCTTC. The V call is TRBV10-3, the J call TRBJ2-1, with 10 bases matching TRBD2. The CDR3 sequence is 20 residues long. V lost 6 bases and J lost 2; bases outside the gene matches: 19. Germline V gene data show CDR1 as ENHRY and CDR2 as SYGVKD.

This clone was found once. V gene TRBV4-2 combines with J gene TRBJ2-7; weak D call: TRBD1 (5 bases). The V end lost 0 bases, the J end lost 3 bases, and 18 bases lay between the germline ends. CDR1 and CDR2 from the germline V gene are LGHNA and YNFKEQ. The CDR3 has 17 amino acids. The CDR3 DNA sequence: TGTGCCAGCAGCCAAGATGGGCCCCCGGCAGGGTACTACGAGCAGTACTTC. As protein: CASSQDGPPAGYYEQYF.

The chain carries TRBV11-3 and TRBJ1-2; a possible D gene is TRBD1 (6 bases). This CDR3 region has 14 residues. Deletions cut 1 base from V and 4 bases from J, with 10 bases between. Germline-derived CDR1 and CDR2 are SGHNT and YENEEA. CDR3 residues: CASSLGDNIYGYTF. The CDR3 DNA is TGTGCCAGCAGCTTAGGGGACAACATCTATGGCTACACCTTC.

The chain joins TRBV19 to TRBJ2-5; possibly TRBD2 for D (5 bases). This CDR3 region has 14 residues. Trimming left V 4 bases short and J 2 bases short, with 11 bases between. The germline CDR1 and CDR2 sequences are LNHDA and SQIVND (reference sequence). The CDR3 region has the DNA TGTGCCAGTAGTACCGGACCGGGACAAGAGACCCAGTACTTC. Its translation is CASSTGPGQETQYF.

The gene calls are TRBV7-3 and TRBJ1-1; D is ambiguous. CDR1 and CDR2 (germline): SGHTA, FQGTGA. The CDR3 extends over 13 amino acids. The V end was cut by 5 bases, the J end by 11 bases, with 18 bases between. CDR3 in amino acids: CASSEIAGLGAFF. Written as DNA, the CDR3 is TGTGCCAGCAGCGAAATCGCAGGCCTTGGGGCTTTCTTT. Filled out from reference TRBV7-3 and TRBJ1-1, the complete variable domain reads GAGVSQTPSNKVTEKGKYVELRCDPISGHTALYWYRQSLGQGPEFLIYFQGTGAADDSGLPNDRFFAVRPEGSVSTLKIQRTERGDSAVYLCASSEIAGLGAFFGQGTRLTVV.

The rearrangement uses TRBV7-3 and TRBJ2-7; possible D gene TRBD2, 5 bases. Trimming took off 2 bases at V and 2 bases at J, with 10 bases between the two ends. CDR1 SGHTA and CDR2 FQGTGA come from the germline V gene. This CDR3 region has 14 residues. The CDR3 region is CASSLSPTTYEQYF. The CDR3 nucleotides read TGTGCCAGCAGCTTATCCCCGACTACCTACGAGCAGTACTTC.

This chain uses TRBV6-5 with TRBJ2-7, with 11 positions matching TRBD2. With 6 bases clipped from V and 3 bases from J, the junction kept 4 bases outside the gene matches. Germline V gene lookup returns CDR1 MNHEY and CDR2 SVGAGI. CDR3 size: 14 residues. The CDR3 sequence: CASSLAGGLYEQYF. The CDR3 region has the DNA TGTGCCAGCAGCCTAGCGGGAGGTCTCTACGAGCAGTACTTC.

CDR3 sequence (DNA): TGTGCCAGCAGGGCAGGGGTCCAAGAGACCCAGTACTTC. Encoded protein: CASRAGVQETQYF. The chain uses TRBV12-3 or TRBV12-4 and TRBJ2-5, with a possible D match to TRBD1 (6 bases). Trimming removed 6 bases at V and 1 base at J, with 9 bases between. This CDR3 is built from 13 residues.

The chain links TRBV24-1 to TRBJ1-2, with TRBD1 as a possible D gene (6 bases). Germline V gene data show CDR1 as KGHDR and CDR2 as SFDVKD. The CDR3 has 14 amino acids. The V end was cut by 0 bases, the J end by 6 bases, with 10 bases between. CDR3 sequence: CATSDLSQGHGYTF. The DNA of the CDR3 is TGTGCCACCAGTGATTTGAGTCAGGGGCATGGCTACACCTTC.

The rearrangement joins TRBV20-1 to TRBJ2-1; TRBD2 agrees at 8 bases. This CDR3 comprises 15 residues. CDR1 is DFQATT and CDR2 is SNEGSKA in the germline V gene (reference sequence). The ends lost 3 bases at V and 5 bases at J; junction bases unmatched: 9. The CDR3 sequence is CSASRVAGNHNEQFF. The CDR3 DNA reads as TGCAGTGCTAGTAGGGTAGCGGGGAACCACAATGAGCAGTTCTTC.